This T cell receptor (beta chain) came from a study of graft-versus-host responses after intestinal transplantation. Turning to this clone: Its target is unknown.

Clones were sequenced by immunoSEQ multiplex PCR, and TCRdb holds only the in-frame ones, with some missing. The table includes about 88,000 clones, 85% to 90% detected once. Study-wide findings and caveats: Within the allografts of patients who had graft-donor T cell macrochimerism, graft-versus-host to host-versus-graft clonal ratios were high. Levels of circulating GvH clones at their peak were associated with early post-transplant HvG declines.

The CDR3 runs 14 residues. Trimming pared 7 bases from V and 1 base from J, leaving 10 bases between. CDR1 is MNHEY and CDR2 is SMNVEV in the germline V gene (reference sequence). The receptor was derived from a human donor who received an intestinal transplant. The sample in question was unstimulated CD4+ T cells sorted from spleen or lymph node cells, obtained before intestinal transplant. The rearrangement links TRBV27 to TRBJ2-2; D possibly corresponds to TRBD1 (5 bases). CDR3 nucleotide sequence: TGTGCCAGCACCCCCCAGGGGAACACCGGGGAGCTGTTTTTT. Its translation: CASTPQGNTGELFF.